This T cell receptor (beta chain) is from a study of blood T cell repertoires in COVID-19. Study as a whole: Sites across the United States, Italy and Spain contributed samples from acute and convalescent COVID-19. In each case, the material was cDNA or gDNA derived from T cells, B-cell-depleted T cells, or PBMCs.

This CDR3 spans 13 amino acids. Per the germline V gene, CDR1 is MNHEY and CDR2 is SVGAGI. V was pared by 9 bases and J by 5 bases, with 13 bases between. Per the authors' pipeline: Amplification of reference gene primers provided the estimated nucleated cell counts. The assay was immunoSEQ multiplex PCR, and TCRdb's table has in-frame clones only and misses some. Clone size and V and J calls were adopted from that table, with D and trimming inferred from the DNA. This sample has roughly 260,000 clones, with around 89% found just once. The sequence derives from a woman aged 40-49 years with acute or convalescent COVID-19. Material: peripheral blood. The chain uses TRBV6-5 and TRBJ2-2; D possibly corresponds to TRBD2 (6 bases). Here the CDR3 reads CASGGVGTGELFF. The CDR3, as DNA: TGTGCCAGTGGAGGGGTTGGGACCGGGGAGCTGTTTTTT.